A selection of T cell receptor beta chains follows, all from one sample in a study of response to subunit inactivated influenza vaccine. TCRdb itself ran the RT-PCR reads through MiXCR, one entry per CDR3 protein. This table has 650,000 to 800,000 distinct CDR3 sequences, more than 11% appearing once. Sequenced material: PBMCs from blood, taken approximately 15 days before vaccination. These receptors were collected from a man aged 50-60 years who received an inactivated influenza vaccine. The conserved cysteine and the conserved F or W are not part of the CDR3 here.

V	CDR3
TRBV5-1	ASSIQENTEAF
TRBV5-5	ASSLASSHTGELF
TRBV11-2	ASSPTRIYEQY
TRBV28	ASSTARSTGGVYEQY
TRBV6-1	ASSEQGGEQF
TRBV4-3	ASSQDLQGLTGNTIY
TRBV3-1	ASSQDRWDRVSGANVLT
TRBV6-5	ASSNGHTVRETQY
TRBV10-3	ATGTGGNTIY
TRBV5-1	ASSLALSGGLSSYNEQF
TRBV10-3	AISERTEAF
TRBV30	AWSVRARNTEAF
TRBV29-1	SVEVIGGTYEQY
TRBV7-7	ASSMDRAAFEQY
TRBV3-1	ASSPPYGQQY
TRBV6-2/TRBV6-3	ASSYSRVGYT
TRBV18	ASSPPAQSETQY
TRBV19	ASSISPVLGTGELF
TRBV28	ASSLHGPGANVLT
TRBV12-3/TRBV12-4	ASSEGRYEQY
TRBV5-1	ASSSGTSGRLRQY
TRBV5-1	ASSTGLAGADQETQY
TRBV4-1	ASSQAGTGDGYT
TRBV20-1	SARIQETQY
TRBV24-1	ATSDSDRVSDTQY
TRBV3-1	ASSARQARSNYGYT
TRBV29-1	SVLRGGQSQETQY
TRBV20-1	SALRGGRVNEQF